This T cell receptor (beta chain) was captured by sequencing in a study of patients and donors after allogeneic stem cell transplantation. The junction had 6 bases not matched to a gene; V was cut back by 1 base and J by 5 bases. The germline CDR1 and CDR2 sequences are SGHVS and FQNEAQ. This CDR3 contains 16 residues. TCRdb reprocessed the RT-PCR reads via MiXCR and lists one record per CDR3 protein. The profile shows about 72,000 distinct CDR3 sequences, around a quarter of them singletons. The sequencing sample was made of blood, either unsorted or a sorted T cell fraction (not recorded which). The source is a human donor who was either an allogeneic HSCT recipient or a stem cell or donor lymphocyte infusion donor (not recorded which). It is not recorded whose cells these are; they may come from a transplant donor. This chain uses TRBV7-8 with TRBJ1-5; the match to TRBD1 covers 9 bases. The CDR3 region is CASSLEGQGRYQPQHF. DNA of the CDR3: TGTGCCAGCAGCTTAGAGGGACAGGGTCGGTATCAGCCCCAGCATTTT.